This TCR beta chain is from a study of T cell clones after liver transplantation. Study as a whole: TCRbeta sequencing after a pre-transplant mixed lymphocyte reaction identified graft-donor-reactive clones, later tracked in post-transplant blood.

As concerns this clone: Its antigen is as yet unknown.

Study-level points and caveats: Graft donor-reactive T cells may have migrated into the graft rather than being deleted.

The data were produced by immunoSEQ multiplex PCR, yet TCRdb's version contains in-frame clones alone and is incomplete. The table has about 85,000 clones, roughly four fifths seen once; the top ten hold 0.47%. Source: CD4+ T cells from blood, taken 45 to 46 months after liver transplant. The origin of this receptor is a human patient who received a liver transplant. Some T cells may arise from the graft donor.

The CDR3 spells CASSLARTSGISEETQYF. The CDR3 nucleotides are TGCGCCAGCAGCTTGGCAAGGACTAGCGGGATATCGGAAGAGACCCAGTACTTC. The chain uses TRBV5-1 and TRBJ2-5; TRBD2 aligns across 12 bases. Trimming took 0 bases from V and 3 from J; bases not matched to a gene: 9. Germline assignment: CDR1 SGHRS and CDR2 YFSETQ. CDR3 length: 18 amino acids. Using reference TRBV5-1 and TRBJ2-5 for the parts outside the CDR3, the full variable domain is KAGVTQTPRYLIKTRGQQVTLSCSPISGHRSVSWYQQTPGQGLQFLFEYFSETQRNKGNFPGRFSGRQFSNSRSEMNVSTLELGDSALYLCASSLARTSGISEETQYFGPGTRLLVL.